The 25 T cell receptor beta chains in this list originate from one sample, sequenced in a study of cytomegalovirus exposure and HLA in healthy donors. The PCR was carried out with 60 Vbeta primers and 13 Jbeta primers. TCRdb's copy holds only in-frame clones and misses some; the assay was immunoSEQ multiplex PCR. The repertoire holds about 160,000 clones, with approximately 80% as singletons. The material sequenced was PBMCs. The receptors were gathered from a boy aged 2 to 10 in good health and CMV-seronegative.

The chain links TRBV19 to TRBJ2-4, with TRBD1 as a possible D gene (7 bases). CDR3 length equals 12 residues. The germline V gene has CDR1 LNHDA and CDR2 SQIVND (reference sequence). Between the trimmed V and J ends, which lost 9 bases and 9 bases, there was a span of 15 bases. Here the CDR3 reads CASSNRGGIQYF. Here the CDR3 DNA reads TGTGCCAGCTCAAACAGGGGAGGCATTCAGTACTTC.

The chain couples TRBV6-1 to TRBJ2-2; D not certain. In germline, CDR1 is MNHNS, CDR2 SASEGT. V gave up 7 bases and J gave up 6 bases, with 15 bases separating them. The CDR3 is 14 residues long. The CDR3: CASITIGDSGELFF. The CDR3 DNA reads TGTGCCAGCATTACCATAGGAGACTCCGGGGAGCTGTTTTTT.

The rearrangement links TRBV28 to TRBJ1-2; the D gene is possibly TRBD1 (5 bases). Per germline, CDR1 MDHEN and CDR2 SYDVKM. The CDR3 has 15 residues. Trimming stripped 3 bases from V and 5 bases from J, with 16 bases between. This CDR3 is CASSFIGAGEYGYTF. The CDR3 coding sequence is TGTGCCAGCAGTTTCATTGGGGCAGGAGAATATGGCTACACCTTC.

This chain links TRBV7-8 with TRBJ2-1, with 11 bases fitting TRBD2. Germline CDR1 is SGHVS and CDR2 is FQNEAQ. The CDR3 runs 16 residues. V shed 5 bases and J 7 bases; nucleotides not matched to a gene: 10. The CDR3 is CASSPVLAGERNEQFF. Written as DNA, the CDR3 is TGTGCCAGCAGCCCAGTACTAGCGGGAGAGCGTAATGAGCAGTTCTTC. Based on the CDR3 plus reference TRBV7-8 and TRBJ2-1, the full variable domain is GAGVSQSPRYKVAKRGQDVALRCDPISGHVSLFWYQQALGQGPEFLTYFQNEAQLDKSGLPSDRFFAERPEGSVSTLKIQRTQQEDSAVYLCASSPVLAGERNEQFFGPGTRLTVL.

The rearrangement joins TRBV5-1 to TRBJ1-2; D is ambiguous. The V end lost 0 bases, the J end lost 8 bases, and 11 bases lay between the germline ends. This CDR3 has 13 amino acids. The V gene's germline CDR1 is SGHRS and CDR2 YFSETQ. CDR3 sequence reads: CASSLVGPGGYTF. The CDR3 DNA is TGCGCCAGCAGCTTGGTTGGTCCGGGGGGCTACACCTTC.

This CDR3 reads CASSLTGREETQYF. The CDR3 DNA reads as TGTGCCAGCAGCTTGACAGGTCGCGAAGAGACCCAGTACTTC. The rearrangement joins TRBV5-4 to TRBJ2-5, with D tentatively TRBD1 (5 bases). The V gene's germline CDR1 is SGHNT and CDR2 YYREEE (reference sequence). This CDR3 spans 14 amino acids. Trimming cost V 1 base and J 3 bases, with 10 bases left between them.

The gene calls are TRBV5-4 and TRBJ2-5; TRBD2 aligns across 9 bases. The ends lost 4 bases at V and 5 bases at J; junction bases unmatched: 15. The length of the CDR3 is 17 residues. Germline CDR1 is SGHNT and CDR2 is YYREEE (reference sequence). The CDR3 reads CASSLTKLAGNRETQYF. DNA for the CDR3: TGTGCCAGCAGCCTTACTAAACTAGCGGGCAACAGGGAGACCCAGTACTTC.

The V gene is TRBV7-9, the J gene TRBJ2-2; a possible D gene is TRBD2 (6 bases). Germline V CDR1 and CDR2: SEHNR, FQNEAQ (reference sequence). V lost 4 bases and J lost 4, with 25 bases in between. The CDR3 consists of 19 residues. CDR3 sequence reads: CASSSPLSSGEAGTGELFF. The CDR3 DNA follows: TGTGCCAGCAGCTCGCCCCTTAGTTCCGGCGAAGCGGGCACCGGGGAGCTGTTTTTT.

The rearrangement joins TRBV29-1 to TRBJ1-2, with a weak D call TRBD1 (6 bases). The CDR3 has 14 residues. Germline-derived CDR1 and CDR2 are SQVTM and ANQGSEA. The V end lost 0 bases, the J end lost 5 bases, and 13 bases lay between the germline ends. The CDR3 reads CSVEDSGRGYGYTF. The CDR3 DNA reads TGCAGCGTTGAAGATTCGGGCAGGGGATATGGCTACACCTTC.

The table lists this clone with a count of one. V gene TRBV6-1 combines with J gene TRBJ2-7, with 9 positions matching TRBD1. Germline V gene sequence: CDR1 MNHNS, CDR2 SASEGT. The CDR3 consists of 14 residues. V shed 6 bases and J 4 bases; nucleotides not matched to a gene: 7. CDR3 nucleotide sequence: TGTGCCAGCAGCCCGGGACAGGGTTTGTACGAGCAGTACGTC. Translation: CASSPGQGLYEQYV.

The genes are TRBV9 and TRBJ1-1; weak D call: TRBD1 (5 bases). CDR1 and CDR2 from the germline V gene are SGDLS and YYNGEE. There are 13 residues in the CDR3. Trimming removed 4 bases from V and 1 base from J, with 8 bases in between. The CDR3 region is CASSQTANTEAFF. Here the CDR3 DNA reads TGTGCCAGCAGCCAGACAGCGAACACTGAAGCTTTCTTT.

The chain has TRBV19 and TRBJ2-3; possibly TRBD1 for D (6 bases). Trimming cost V 3 bases and J 0 bases, with 7 bases left between them. CDR1 LNHDA and CDR2 SQIVND come from the germline V gene (reference sequence). This CDR3 has 14 amino acids. Written as DNA, the CDR3 is TGTGCCAGTAGTATTGGACAGAGCACAGATACGCAGTATTTT. Residues: CASSIGQSTDTQYF.

CDR3 region: CSSRLAVEGHEQFF. For the CDR3, the DNA is TGCAGCTCCCGACTAGCCGTTGAGGGGCATGAGCAGTTCTTC. V gene TRBV29-1 combines with J gene TRBJ2-1; 7 bases are shared with TRBD2. CDR3 size: 14 residues. Unmatched junction bases numbered 15, after V lost 8 bases and J lost 8 bases. Germline V lookup: CDR1 SQVTM, CDR2 ANQGSEA.

The V and J genes are TRBV30 and TRBJ1-5; D is possibly TRBD1 (5 bases). From germline, CDR1 is GTSNPN and CDR2 SVGIG (reference sequence). CDR3 length: 14 residues. V lost 2 bases, J lost 0 bases, and 8 bases lay in between. The CDR3 loop reads CAWSTQGSNQPQHF. DNA for the CDR3: TGTGCCTGGAGTACTCAGGGTAGCAATCAGCCCCAGCATTTT.

The chain carries TRBV5-6 and TRBJ2-7, with 8 positions matching TRBD2. V lost 3 bases, J lost 3 bases, and 8 bases stayed unmatched. The germline V gene encodes CDR1 SGHDT and CDR2 YYEEEE. The CDR3 runs to 15 residues. CDR3 protein: CASSSREGLIYEQYV. DNA for the CDR3: TGTGCCAGCAGCTCCCGGGAGGGACTTATCTACGAGCAGTACGTC.

J is TRBJ2-5 and V is TRBV30; 8 nucleotides align to TRBD2. This CDR3 spans 15 amino acids. With 0 bases clipped from V and 4 bases from J, the junction kept 7 bases outside the gene matches. Germline-derived CDR1 and CDR2 are GTSNPN and SVGIG (reference sequence). CDR3 coding DNA: TGTGCCTGGAGTGTTACCACAGCGGGGGTAGAGACCCAGTACTTC. Translating it yields CAWSVTTAGVETQYF. The variable domain in full, with the rest retrieved from reference TRBV30 and TRBJ2-5, is SQTIHQWPATLVQPVGSPLSLECTVEGTSNPNLYWYRQAAGRGLQLLFYSVGIGQISSEVPQNLSASRPQDRQFILSSKKLLLSDSGFYLCAWSVTTAGVETQYFGPGTRLLVL.

This clone appeared once. V and J are TRBV15 and TRBJ2-7; perhaps TRBD2 as D (6 bases). The CDR3 is made up of 12 amino acids. The germline V and J ends were trimmed by 4 bases and 9 bases, with 13 bases remaining between them. From germline, CDR1 is LNHNV and CDR2 YYDKDF (reference sequence). The CDR3 bases are TGTGCCACCAGCATTGGGGGGTCCGCGCAGTACTTC. Amino acid sequence: CATSIGGSAQYF. Looking up the rest from reference TRBV15 and TRBJ2-7 gives the full variable domain: DAMVIQNPRYQVTQFGKPVTLSCSQTLNHNVMYWYQQKSSQAPKLLFHYYDKDFNNEADTPDNFQSRRPNTSFCFLDIRSPGLGDTAMYLCATSIGGSAQYFGPGTRLTVT.

The chain links TRBV30 to TRBJ2-5, with 10 bases lining up with TRBD1. There are 14 residues in the CDR3. In germline, CDR1 is GTSNPN, CDR2 SVGIG (reference sequence). V trimming: 4 bases; J trimming: 5 bases; junction bases outside the gene matches: 7. The CDR3 sequence is CAWKGTGALETQYF. CDR3 nucleotides: TGTGCCTGGAAGGGGACAGGGGCCCTTGAGACCCAGTACTTC.

The chain recombines TRBV29-1 with TRBJ1-4, with no clear D. The germline V gene has CDR1 SQVTM and CDR2 ANQGSEA. V shed 4 bases and J shed 6 bases, with 3 bases lying between them. This CDR3 has 10 amino acids. CDR3: CSVGDEKLFF. The CDR3 nucleotides read TGCAGCGTTGGAGATGAAAAACTGTTTTTT. The full variable domain, completed using reference TRBV29-1 and TRBJ1-4, is SAVISQKPSRDICQRGTSLTIQCQVDSQVTMMFWYRQQPGQSLTLIATANQGSEATYESGFVIDKFPISRPNLTFSTLTVSNMSPEDSSIYLCSVGDEKLFFGSGTQLSVL.

J is TRBJ2-3 and V is TRBV18; 9 nucleotides line up with TRBD1. The ends lost 2 bases at V and 14 bases at J; junction bases unmatched: 11. The germline gives CDR1 KGHSH, CDR2 LQKENI. The CDR3 spans 14 residues. The CDR3 DNA follows: TGTGCCAGCTCACCAGACGGACAGGGGCTCCAGCGGTATTTT. It yields the protein CASSPDGQGLQRYF.

CDR3 loop: CASSIATGQVAYEQYF. In DNA form, the CDR3 reads TGTGCCAGTAGTATAGCGACGGGACAGGTAGCCTACGAGCAGTACTTC. The V and J genes are TRBV19 and TRBJ2-7; 8 nucleotides agree with TRBD1. The CDR3 is made up of 16 amino acids. Unmatched junction bases numbered 7, after V lost 1 base and J lost 2 bases. Germline V lookup: CDR1 LNHDA, CDR2 SQIVND (reference sequence).

The rearrangement uses TRBV15 and TRBJ1-6; possibly TRBD1 for D (5 bases). The germline gives CDR1 LNHNV, CDR2 YYDKDF (reference sequence). Trimming left V 9 bases short and J 6 bases short, with 12 bases between. The CDR3 sequence is 13 residues long. CDR3 in amino acids: CATGGSLNSPLHF. CDR3 DNA: TGTGCCACGGGGGGATCGCTTAATTCACCCCTCCACTTT.

The J gene is TRBJ2-3, the V gene TRBV4-3; 10 nucleotides line up with TRBD2. This CDR3 comprises 17 residues. The V gene end was trimmed by 4 bases and the J gene end by 1 base; junction bases not matched to a gene: 8. Germline CDR1 reads LGHNA; CDR2 reads YSLEER. The CDR3 region has the DNA TGCGCCAGCAGCCCCAGGACTAGCGGTCGAGGCACAGATACGCAGTATTTT. Encoded protein: CASSPRTSGRGTDTQYF.

This chain joins TRBV6-5 and TRBJ2-7, with 8 bases aligning to TRBD2. CDR1 is MNHEY and CDR2 is SVGAGI in the germline V gene. CDR3 length: 14 residues. The V and J ends lost 7 bases and 0 bases, in that order; junction bases with no gene match: 5. CDR3 loop: CASKAGVPSYEQYF. DNA for the CDR3: TGTGCCAGCAAAGCGGGGGTTCCCTCCTACGAGCAGTACTTC.

The genes are TRBV28 and TRBJ1-2, with D perhaps TRBD1 (5 bases). The CDR3 extends over 14 amino acids. Per the germline V gene, CDR1 is MDHEN and CDR2 is SYDVKM. V lost 6 bases to trimming and J lost 0 bases, with 11 bases between them. CDR3 sequence reads: CASRNDSPNYGYTF. As DNA, the CDR3 is TGTGCCAGCAGGAACGACAGTCCTAACTATGGCTACACCTTC.